This TCR beta chain was retrieved from a study of control samples from healthy donors and cancer patients. Clones were read by immunoSEQ multiplex PCR, and TCRdb kept only the in-frame ones, dropping some. The sample comprises around 140,000 clones, roughly 86% of which are singletons, and under 9% rests with the top ten. Per the germline V gene, CDR1 is LGHDT and CDR2 is YNNKEL (reference sequence). Trimming took 2 bases from V and 5 from J; bases not matched to a gene: 3. The CDR3 totals 15 residues. The chain recombines TRBV3-1 (or the pseudogene TRBV3-2) with TRBJ2-1; TRBD1 agrees at 10 bases. Sequenced material: PBMCs. The sequence derives from a man aged 45 to 65 with head and neck cancer. The CDR3 loop is CASSQRDRGNNEQFF. The CDR3 DNA is TGTGCCAGCAGCCAACGGGACAGGGGAAACAATGAGCAGTTCTTC.